The 10 T cell receptor beta chains presented below share a single source sample, sequenced in a study of CD8 T cells in ankylosing spondylitis. Study-wide results and caveats: What appeared characteristic of ankylosing spondylitis blood was a TCR beta motif of 7 or 8 highly homologous variants.

TCRdb called the 5' RACE reads again in MiXCR, with one record for every CDR3 protein. The profile shows about 400,000 distinct CDR3 sequences, 20% to 25% of them singletons. Their specific antigens are unknown. The sequenced material came from blood, either unsorted or a sorted T cell fraction (not recorded which). The receptors were gathered from a male donor with ankylosing spondylitis.

This clonotype has ten or more counts. V and J are TRBV7-2 and TRBJ2-7, with D maybe TRBD2 (6 bases). The ends were cut back, 5 bases at V and 4 bases at J, with 9 bases in the middle. Per germline, CDR1 SGHTA and CDR2 FQGNSA. This CDR3 is 12 amino acids long. CDR3 residues: CASSQLAYEQYF. CDR3 sequence (DNA): TGTGCCAGCAGCCAACTAGCTTACGAGCAGTACTTC.

Only a few counts were recorded for this clonotype. V gene TRBV30 combines with J gene TRBJ1-4; no reliable D call. V was shortened by 0 bases and J by 4 bases, with 15 bases between the two germline ends. This CDR3 is built from 16 residues. Germline V gene lookup returns CDR1 GTSNPN and CDR2 SVGIG (reference sequence). The CDR3 here is CAWSVRHATINEKLFF. The CDR3 DNA sequence: TGTGCCTGGAGTGTAAGGCACGCTACCATTAATGAAAAACTGTTTTTT.

The gene calls are TRBV4-3 and TRBJ2-3; D not certain. The CDR3 has 18 amino acids. Trimming cost V 0 bases and J 4 bases, with 20 bases left between them. Germline V gene data show CDR1 as LGHNA and CDR2 as YSLEER. CDR3 in DNA: TGCGCCAGCAGCCAAGAAAGGTCGGTGACAACCACGGCAGATACGCAGTATTTT. Its protein is CASSQERSVTTTADTQYF.

The gene calls are TRBV12-3 or TRBV12-4 and TRBJ1-2; D not resolved. This CDR3 has 14 amino acids. Trimming cost V 8 bases and J 4 bases, with 17 bases left between them. The CDR3: CASHAGPASYGYTF. Here the CDR3 DNA reads TGTGCCAGCCATGCGGGTCCGGCGAGCTATGGCTACACCTTC.

The CDR3 loop reads CASSLRDQEQFF. The CDR3 DNA is TGTGCCAGCAGCCTTAGGGACCAGGAGCAGTTCTTC. The rearrangement links TRBV4-2 to TRBJ2-1; D tentatively fits TRBD1 or TRBD2 (5 bases each). This CDR3 comprises 12 residues. V lost 4 bases and J lost 10, with 11 bases in between. Germline-derived CDR1 and CDR2 are LGHNA and YNFKEQ.

The V call is TRBV28, the J call TRBJ2-4; D is uncertain. The V gene's germline CDR1 is MDHEN and CDR2 SYDVKM. The length of the CDR3 is 15 residues. V was pared by 7 bases and J by 0 bases, with 13 bases between. The CDR3 reads CASNSGNIAKNIQYF. As DNA, the CDR3 is TGTGCCAGCAACTCGGGCAACATAGCCAAAAACATTCAGTACTTC.

The rearrangement uses TRBV4-2 and TRBJ2-5; 13 nucleotides agree with TRBD2. The CDR3 sequence is 17 residues long. Unmatched junction bases numbered 8, after V lost 2 bases and J lost 5 bases. Per germline, CDR1 LGHNA and CDR2 YNFKEQ. The CDR3 DNA reads as TGTGCCAGCAGCCAATCAAGACTAGCGGGAGGAGGGGAGACCCAGTACTTC. Its protein product is CASSQSRLAGGGETQYF.

This clonotype was counted only a few times. The rearrangement joins TRBV5-1 to TRBJ2-3, with D unclear. V dropped 0 bases and J dropped 1 base, with 9 bases sitting between them. Per the germline V gene, CDR1 is SGHRS and CDR2 is YFSETQ. The CDR3 spans 15 residues. CDR3 bases: TGCGCCAGCAGCTTGGCCGGTCATGGCACAGATACGCAGTATTTT. Its protein is CASSLAGHGTDTQYF.

This clonotype occurred once. The V call is TRBV28, the J call TRBJ2-7, with D perhaps TRBD1 (6 bases). CDR3 length: 15 amino acids. V shed 7 bases and J shed 0 bases, with 16 bases lying between them. The germline V gene encodes CDR1 MDHEN and CDR2 SYDVKM. CDR3 bases: TGTGCCAGCATCAGGGGTCGAGTCGGCTCCTACGAGCAGTACTTC. Its translation is CASIRGRVGSYEQYF.

This clonotype occurred a few times. V is TRBV3-1 and J is TRBJ2-1; 8 bases are a match to TRBD2. The CDR3 is made up of 15 amino acids. Unmatched junction bases numbered 9, after V lost 5 bases and J lost 6 bases. Germline lookup yields CDR1 LGHDT and CDR2 YNNKEL (reference sequence). As DNA, the CDR3 is TGTGCCAGCAGCATACGACTAGCGCCTATCAATGAGCAGTTCTTC. Translated: CASSIRLAPINEQFF.